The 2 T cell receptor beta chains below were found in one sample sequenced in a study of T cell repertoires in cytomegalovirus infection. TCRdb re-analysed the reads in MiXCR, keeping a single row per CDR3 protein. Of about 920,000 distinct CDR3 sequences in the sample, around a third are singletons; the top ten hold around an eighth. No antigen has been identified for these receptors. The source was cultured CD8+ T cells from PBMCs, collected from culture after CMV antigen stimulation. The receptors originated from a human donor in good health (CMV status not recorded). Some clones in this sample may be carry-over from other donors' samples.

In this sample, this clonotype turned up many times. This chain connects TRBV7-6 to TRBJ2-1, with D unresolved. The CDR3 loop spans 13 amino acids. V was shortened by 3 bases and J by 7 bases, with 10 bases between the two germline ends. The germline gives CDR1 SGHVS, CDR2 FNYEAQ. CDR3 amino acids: CASSFGPSNEQFF. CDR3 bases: TGTGCCAGCAGCTTTGGACCCTCTAATGAGCAGTTCTTC.

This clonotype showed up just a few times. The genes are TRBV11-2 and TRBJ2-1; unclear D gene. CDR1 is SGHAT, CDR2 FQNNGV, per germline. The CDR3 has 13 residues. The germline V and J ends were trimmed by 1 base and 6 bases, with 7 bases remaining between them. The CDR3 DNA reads TGTGCCAGCAGCTTAGGATTCCCCAATGAGCAGTTCTTC. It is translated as CASSLGFPNEQFF.